This T cell receptor beta chain came from a study of blood T cell repertoires in COVID-19. Study overall: T cells, B-cell-depleted T cells, or PBMCs provided the cDNA or gDNA that served as material.

CDR1 and CDR2 from the germline V gene are LNHDA and SQIVND (reference sequence). There are 19 residues in the CDR3. The V and J ends lost 4 bases and 0 bases, in that order; junction bases with no gene match: 18. Source study methods: Estimation of nucleated cell counts was performed using reference gene primer amplification. Sequenced by immunoSEQ multiplex PCR; TCRdb stores in-frame clones only, minus some. That table furnishes V, J and clone size, whereas the DNA furnished D and trimming. Among under 90,000 clones, 70% to 90% were seen once, and the ten largest hold approximately 5.1%. The receptor's source is a man aged 55 to 70 with acute or convalescent COVID-19. The sequencing sample was made of peripheral blood. This rearrangement joins TRBV19 to TRBJ2-7; 7 bases line up with TRBD2. CDR3 sequence reads: CASSTHMLAAQYDSYEQYF. CDR3 sequence (DNA): TGTGCCAGTAGTACCCACATGCTAGCGGCTCAGTATGACTCCTACGAGCAGTACTTC.